This TCR beta chain derives from a study of T cell changes during pregnancy in multiple sclerosis. Method: immunoSEQ multiplex PCR; TCRdb's copy keeps in-frame clones and lacks some. The table records tens of thousands of clones, over 85% of them present only once. This CDR3 spans 15 amino acids. V was clipped by 5 bases and J by 0 bases, with 13 bases between them. Germline-derived CDR1 and CDR2 are SGHVS and FNYEAQ. This TCR was recovered from a female donor with multiple sclerosis, enrolled in a pregnancy study. This rearrangement joins TRBV7-6 to TRBJ1-1, with no clear D. Material: CD4+ T cells from peripheral blood mononuclear cells, obtained before pregnancy. Written as DNA, the CDR3 is TGTGCCAGCAGCCAACCCCCCACGGTGAACACTGAAGCTTTCTTT. It translates to CASSQPPTVNTEAFF.